The 29 T cell receptor beta chains reported below all come from one sample, sequenced in a study of T-cell reconstitution after alpha-beta-depleted transplantation in children. A library of TCRbeta sequences, prepared with unique molecular identifiers, was generated. From the PCR reads, TCRdb called clonotypes with MiXCR, one entry per CDR3 protein. The sample consists of some 460,000 distinct CDR3 sequences, under 20% of them appearing once. This specimen consisted of PBMCs, mostly from graft donor cells, obtained 360 days after TCRalphabeta/CD19-depleted stem cell transplant. The source is a boy under two years old who had a stem cell transplant for Wiskott-Aldrich syndrome, so the T cells may come from the graft donor.

The chain carries TRBV10-3 and TRBJ2-7; 8 bases agree with TRBD2. This CDR3 has 15 residues. The germline V gene has CDR1 ENHRY and CDR2 SYGVKD. The junction had 9 bases not matched to a gene; V was cut back by 6 bases and J by 2 bases. The chain's CDR3 is CAISRWGLGPYEQYF. The CDR3 bases are TGTGCCATCAGCCGGTGGGGACTAGGACCCTACGAGCAGTACTTC.

In its sample, this clonotype was seen a few times. The rearrangement joins TRBV5-1 to TRBJ1-2; perhaps TRBD1 as D (6 bases). CDR3 size: 14 residues. Deletions cut 4 bases from V and 8 bases from J, with 18 bases between. CDR1 and CDR2 (germline): SGHRS, YFSETQ. The CDR3 protein is CASSPTYRERGYTF. In nucleotides, the CDR3 is TGCGCCAGCAGCCCAACCTACAGGGAGAGGGGCTACACCTTC.

CDR3 sequence (DNA): TGTGCCAGCAGTTCAGCCGGGACAGGGATAGAGACCCAGTACTTC. Protein product: CASSSAGTGIETQYF. The rearrangement uses TRBV28 and TRBJ2-5; TRBD1 aligns across 9 bases. Germline V gene data show CDR1 as MDHEN and CDR2 as SYDVKM. Losses at the gene ends were 4 bases for V and 4 bases for J; bases not matched to a gene: 7. This CDR3 contains 15 residues. Filled out from reference TRBV28 and TRBJ2-5, the complete variable domain reads DVKVTQSSRYLVKRTGEKVFLECVQDMDHENMFWYRQDPGLGLRLIYFSYDVKMKEKGDIPEGYSVSREKKERFSLILESASTNQTSMYLCASSSAGTGIETQYFGPGTRLLVL.

This clonotype has just a few counts. V is TRBV6-5 and J is TRBJ2-3; D perhaps matches TRBD2 (5 bases). V gave up 0 bases and J gave up 2 bases, with 6 bases separating them. Germline CDR1 reads MNHEY; CDR2 reads SVGAGI. This CDR3 spans 14 amino acids. The CDR3 DNA follows: TGTGCCAGCAGTTACTCGGACTCCACAGATACGCAGTATTTT. Translated, it gives CASSYSDSTDTQYF.

This chain joins TRBV24-1 and TRBJ2-5; no reliable D call. CDR3 length equals 16 residues. The V and J ends lost 1 base and 5 bases respectively, with 16 bases between them. CDR1 is KGHDR and CDR2 is SFDVKD in the germline V gene. This CDR3 reads CATSDFGNLGLETQYF. The CDR3 nucleotides are TGTGCCACCAGTGATTTCGGCAATCTAGGTTTGGAGACCCAGTACTTC.

The sample holds a few counts of this clonotype. This sequence may be a read error, since a much larger clone differs from it by one base. The genes are TRBV6-2 or TRBV6-3 and TRBJ2-1; D is ambiguous. Trimming took 7 bases from V and 4 from J, leaving 5 bases between them. The CDR3 sequence is 11 residues long. The germline CDR1 and CDR2 sequences are MNHEY and SVGEGT. CDR3 sequence reads: CASTPYNEQFF. Written as DNA, the CDR3 is TGTGCCAGCACCCCATACAATGAGCAGTTCTTC.

There are a few counts of this clonotype. The chain couples TRBV12-3 or TRBV12-4 to TRBJ2-7; 8 nucleotides line up with TRBD2. With 3 bases clipped from V and 4 bases from J, the junction kept 5 bases outside the gene matches. The CDR3 is made up of 14 amino acids. DNA for the CDR3: TGTGCCAGCAGTTTGAGCGGGAGTCGTTACGAGCAGTACTTC. This translates into CASSLSGSRYEQYF.

This clonotype has at least ten counts. The chain uses TRBV3-1 and TRBJ2-2, with D possibly being TRBD2 (6 bases). CDR3 length: 12 amino acids. V shed 3 bases and J shed 8 bases, with 7 bases lying between them. Germline CDR1 and CDR2: LGHDT and YNNKEL (reference sequence). In nucleotides, the CDR3 is TGTGCCAGCAGCCAGCTAGCGGGGGAGCTGTTTTTT. Its translation: CASSQLAGELFF.

This clonotype was counted ten times or more. V gene TRBV9 combines with J gene TRBJ2-2, with TRBD1 identical over 7 bases. Germline V gene data show CDR1 as SGDLS and CDR2 as YYNGEE. This CDR3 has 13 amino acids. Germline trimming cut 6 bases from V and 5 bases from J; bases unmatched to any gene: 4. CDR3 coding DNA: TGTGCCAGCAAACAGGGGAGAACCGGGGAGCTGTTTTTT. It translates to CASKQGRTGELFF.

Many counts were recorded for this clonotype. The chain recombines TRBV3-1 with TRBJ2-2; D may be TRBD2 (6 bases). This CDR3 is 15 amino acids long. Between the trimmed V and J ends, which lost 0 bases and 9 bases, there was a span of 14 bases. The V gene's germline CDR1 is LGHDT and CDR2 YNNKEL (reference sequence). As DNA, the CDR3 is TGTGCCAGCAGCCAAGATATGGGGGGTGAGAGGGAGCTGTTTTTT. This gives the protein CASSQDMGGERELFF.

In this sample, this clonotype turned up many times. The V and J genes are TRBV4-1 and TRBJ2-2; 7 bases agree with TRBD1. The CDR3 covers 17 residues. V lost 4 bases and J lost 2; bases outside the gene matches: 10. Germline loops: CDR1 MGHRA, CDR2 YSYEKL. Here the CDR3 reads CASSPKVRGLNTGELFF. In nucleotides, the CDR3 is TGCGCCAGCAGCCCCAAAGTGAGGGGGCTTAACACCGGGGAGCTGTTTTTT.

Many counts were recorded for this clonotype. V usage is TRBV5-1 and J usage is TRBJ2-1; 7 bases are a match to TRBD1. The CDR3 length is 13 residues. Germline trimming cut 3 bases from V and 4 bases from J; bases unmatched to any gene: 1. CDR1 and CDR2 from the germline V gene are SGHRS and YFSETQ. CDR3 in DNA: TGCGCCAGCAGCTCGGACAGGTACAATGAGCAGTTCTTC. This gives the protein CASSSDRYNEQFF. Complete variable domain (other parts from reference TRBV5-1 and TRBJ2-1): KAGVTQTPRYLIKTRGQQVTLSCSPISGHRSVSWYQQTPGQGLQFLFEYFSETQRNKGNFPGRFSGRQFSNSRSEMNVSTLELGDSALYLCASSSDRYNEQFFGPGTRLTVL.

The V gene is TRBV5-1, the J gene TRBJ2-2, with D unclear. CDR3 length: 15 residues. Germline CDR1 SGHRS, CDR2 YFSETQ. Deletions cut 1 base from V and 1 base from J, with 8 bases between. CDR3 in DNA: TGCGCCAGCAGCTTGTTAGGGAAGAACACCGGGGAGCTGTTTTTT. Its translation is CASSLLGKNTGELFF.

This clonotype showed up just once. The chain has TRBV5-1 and TRBJ1-2; weak D call: TRBD1 (5 bases). The CDR3 extends over 15 amino acids. Trimming took off 4 bases at V and 4 bases at J, with 17 bases between the two ends. CDR1 and CDR2 from the germline V gene are SGHRS and YFSETQ. Here the CDR3 reads CASSPGGSGVYGYTF. Here the CDR3 DNA reads TGCGCCAGCAGCCCGGGGGGGTCCGGGGTCTATGGCTACACCTTC.

In this sample, this clonotype turned up a few times. V is TRBV10-1 and J is TRBJ2-1; D uncertain. The V gene lost 0 bases and the J gene lost 9 bases, with 9 bases spanning the gap. CDR1 and CDR2 (germline): WNHNN, SYGVQD (reference sequence). The CDR3 runs to 13 residues. The CDR3 coding sequence is TGCGCCAGCAGTGAGTCGCTTAGTTCTGAGCAGTTCTTC. This translates into CASSESLSSEQFF.

This clonotype was seen more than once but under ten times. One end of the junction is discordant with germline, which a read error may explain. The gene calls are TRBV24-1 and TRBJ2-2; weak D call: TRBD2 (6 bases). The germline V gene has CDR1 KGHDR and CDR2 SFDVKD. The CDR3 totals 12 residues. In nucleotides, the CDR3 is TGTGCCACACGACTAGGGTCCGGGGAGCTGCTTTTT. This gives the protein CATRLGSGELLF.

This clonotype is large in the sample. V and J are TRBV12-3 or TRBV12-4 and TRBJ2-1; 7 bases align to TRBD2. The V gene end was trimmed by 2 bases and the J gene end by 7 bases; junction bases not matched to a gene: 8. This CDR3 region has 15 residues. CDR3 residues: CASSLRVQGGNEQFF. Here the CDR3 DNA reads TGTGCCAGCAGTTTAAGAGTGCAGGGAGGGAATGAGCAGTTCTTC.

This clonotype has a handful of counts. The V and J genes are TRBV18 and TRBJ2-7; D is perhaps TRBD2 (5 bases). Trimming removed 3 bases at V and 2 bases at J, with 11 bases between. The length of the CDR3 is 14 residues. Germline-derived CDR1 and CDR2 are KGHSH and LQKENI. In nucleotides, the CDR3 is TGTGCCAGCTCACCTGTTCAGGAGGCCTACGAGCAGTACTTC. Amino acids: CASSPVQEAYEQYF.

The chain has TRBV2 and TRBJ1-6; D ambiguous. Per germline, CDR1 SNHLY and CDR2 FYNNEI. Deletions cut 6 bases from V and 10 bases from J, with 7 bases between. CDR3 length: 11 amino acids. CDR3 DNA sequence: TGTGCCAGCAGCGTTCAATCACCCCTCCACTTT. Its translation: CASSVQSPLHF.

This clonotype has only a few counts. V gene TRBV6-2 or TRBV6-3 combines with J gene TRBJ2-6; TRBD2 is a possible D gene (6 bases). CDR1 is MNHEY and CDR2 is SVGEGT in the germline V gene. With 0 bases removed from V and 2 bases from J, the gap between germline ends came to 11 bases. This CDR3 contains 17 residues. The CDR3 DNA sequence: TGTGCCAGCAGTTACTCCCGACGGGGGACTGGGGCCAACGTCCTGACTTTC. Its translation is CASSYSRRGTGANVLTF.

The sample holds a few counts of this clonotype. V is TRBV6-4 and J is TRBJ2-1; 15 bases agree with TRBD2. Trimming cost V 5 bases and J 2 bases; bases outside gene matches: 10. Germline CDR1 and CDR2: MRHNA and SNTAGT. This CDR3 comprises 19 residues. For the CDR3, the DNA is TGTGCCAGCAGTCCAATCAGGACTAGCGGGAGGGCCCCCTACAATGAGCAGTTCTTC. Protein sequence: CASSPIRTSGRAPYNEQFF.

This clonotype was detected only a few times. V gene TRBV4-3 combines with J gene TRBJ2-3; the D gene is possibly TRBD2 (6 bases). This CDR3 has 15 residues. CDR1 is LGHNA, CDR2 YSLEER, per germline. V lost 4 bases and J lost 0, with 11 bases in between. The CDR3 nucleotides read TGCGCCAGCAGCCTACCGGGACTTAGCACAGATACGCAGTATTTT. It encodes CASSLPGLSTDTQYF.

The chain carries TRBV29-1 and TRBJ2-1, with D uncertain. CDR1 is SQVTM and CDR2 is ANQGSEA in the germline V gene. This CDR3 spans 15 amino acids. V was pared by 7 bases and J by 2 bases, with 18 bases between. Written as DNA, the CDR3 is TGCAGCGCCGTGCTGAGATCGTTCCCCTACAATGAGCAGTTCTTC. Its translation: CSAVLRSFPYNEQFF.

In this sample, this clonotype turned up a few times. CDR3 protein: CSAWTGVYNEQFF. The DNA for the CDR3 is TGCAGCGCGTGGACAGGGGTCTACAATGAGCAGTTCTTC. The J gene is TRBJ2-1, the V gene TRBV29-1; 9 bases are shared with TRBD1. This CDR3 is 13 amino acids long. Unmatched junction bases numbered 4, after V lost 7 bases and J lost 3 bases. Germline CDR1 SQVTM, CDR2 ANQGSEA.

The CDR3 here is CASSLVRSDLEPYEQYF. The CDR3 DNA reads as TGCGCCAGCAGCTTGGTAAGATCGGATTTAGAACCCTACGAGCAGTACTTC. This chain joins TRBV5-1 and TRBJ2-7, with D unresolved. The CDR3 consists of 17 residues. The germline V and J ends were trimmed by 0 bases and 2 bases, with 18 bases remaining between them. Germline values: CDR1 SGHRS, CDR2 YFSETQ.

The V and J genes are TRBV27 and TRBJ2-1, with 13 bases aligning to TRBD2. V dropped 8 bases and J dropped 7; count of bases not matched to a gene: 8. The CDR3 runs to 15 residues. Germline lookup yields CDR1 MNHEY and CDR2 SMNVEV (reference sequence). The CDR3 DNA reads as TGTGCCAGCTGCTTGACTAGCGGGAGGAGGAATGAGCAGTTCTTC. It encodes CASCLTSGRRNEQFF.

The table lists this clonotype with a few counts. The J gene is TRBJ2-3, the V gene TRBV7-6; D not resolved. Germline CDR1 reads SGHVS; CDR2 reads FNYEAQ. There are 15 residues in the CDR3. Trimming shortened V by 1 base and J by 2 bases, and 10 bases separated the two germline ends. The CDR3 nucleotides are TGTGCCAGCAGCTTAGGGGTGGCAATCACAGATACGCAGTATTTT. Protein sequence: CASSLGVAITDTQYF.

The chain links TRBV7-2 to TRBJ2-5; D is unclear. Per germline, CDR1 SGHTA and CDR2 FQGNSA. V lost 8 bases and J lost 5, with 18 bases in between. The CDR3 spans 14 residues. The CDR3 DNA is TGTGCCAGCCGCCCTACGGGCCTCCAGGAGACCCAGTACTTC. Protein: CASRPTGLQETQYF.

This clonotype was counted only a few times. The V and J genes are TRBV29-1 and TRBJ2-1; 9 bases are a match to TRBD1. Germline V CDR1 and CDR2: SQVTM, ANQGSEA. This CDR3 has 13 residues. The DNA for the CDR3 is TGCAGAATTACAGGGGGCAATGGCCATGAGCAGTTCTTC. This translates into CRITGGNGHEQFF.